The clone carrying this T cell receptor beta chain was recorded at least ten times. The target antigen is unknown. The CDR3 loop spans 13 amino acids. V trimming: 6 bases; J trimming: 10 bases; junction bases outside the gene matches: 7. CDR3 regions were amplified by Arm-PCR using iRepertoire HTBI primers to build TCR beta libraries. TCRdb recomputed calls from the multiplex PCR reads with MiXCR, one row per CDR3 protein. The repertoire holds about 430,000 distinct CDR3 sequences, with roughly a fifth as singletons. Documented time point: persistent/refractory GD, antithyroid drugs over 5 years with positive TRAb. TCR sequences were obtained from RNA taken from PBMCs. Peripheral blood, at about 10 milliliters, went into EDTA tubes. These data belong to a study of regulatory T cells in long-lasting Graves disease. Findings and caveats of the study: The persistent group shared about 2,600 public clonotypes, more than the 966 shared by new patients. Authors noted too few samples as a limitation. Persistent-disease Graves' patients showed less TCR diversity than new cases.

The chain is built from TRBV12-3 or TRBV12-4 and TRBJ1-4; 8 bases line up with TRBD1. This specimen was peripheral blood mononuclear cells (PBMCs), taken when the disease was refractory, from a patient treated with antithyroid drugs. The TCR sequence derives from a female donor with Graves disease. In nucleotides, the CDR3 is TGTGCCAGCAGAATGGACAGGGTGGGAAAACTGTTTTTT. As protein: CASRMDRVGKLFF.